The rows below give T cell receptor beta chains drawn from one sample of a study of cytomegalovirus exposure and HLA in healthy donors. Using immunoSEQ multiplex PCR, the repertoire was profiled, and TCRdb retains in-frame clones only, with some absent. The repertoire holds roughly 200,000 clones, with over 65% as singletons. The sequenced sample consisted of PBMCs. The receptors were sampled from a woman aged 55 to 70 in good health and CMV-seropositive. The CDR3 runs from the conserved cysteine through the conserved F or W. The D gene is left open where the match is weak. Clone size is stated in some rows and not others, as once, few, many or a class when expanded.

V gene: TRBV6-6; J gene: TRBJ2-7; D gene: -; clone size: few; CDR3 DNA: TGTGCCAGCAGTTGGACAGACACCTACGAGCAGTACTTC; CDR3 protein: CASSWTDTYEQYF
V gene: TRBV7-7; J gene: TRBJ2-1; D gene: TRBD2; clone size: -; CDR3 DNA: TGTGCCAGCAGTTCTAGCGGGACGACGGATGAGCAGTTCTTC; CDR3 protein: CASSSSGTTDEQFF
V gene: TRBV28; J gene: TRBJ1-5; D gene: -; clone size: -; CDR3 DNA: TGTGCCAGCAGTTCCGGACAGCTCCGGAATCAGCCCCAGCATTTT; CDR3 protein: CASSSGQLRNQPQHF
V gene: TRBV6-1; J gene: TRBJ1-5; D gene: -; clone size: -; CDR3 DNA: TGTGCCAGCAGTCCCAGGACAGATAGCAATCAGCCCCAGCATTTT; CDR3 protein: CASSPRTDSNQPQHF
V gene: TRBV2; J gene: TRBJ2-5; D gene: -; clone size: -; CDR3 DNA: TGTGCCAGCAGTGCTGAAGAGACCCAGTACTTC; CDR3 protein: CASSAEETQYF
V gene: TRBV19; J gene: TRBJ1-1; D gene: -; clone size: -; CDR3 DNA: TGTGCCAGTAGTATAGGAGGAGGTGAAGCTTTCTTT; CDR3 protein: CASSIGGGEAFF
V gene: TRBV30; J gene: TRBJ1-4; D gene: TRBD1; clone size: -; CDR3 DNA: TGTGCCTGGAGCGAAGGGGGCGAAAAACTGTTTTTT; CDR3 protein: CAWSEGGEKLFF
V gene: TRBV6-1; J gene: TRBJ2-7; D gene: -; clone size: -; CDR3 DNA: TGTGCCAGCCAGGACTTTTTCATGTCCTACGAGCAGTACTTC; CDR3 protein: CASQDFFMSYEQYF
V gene: TRBV11-2; J gene: TRBJ2-3; D gene: -; clone size: -; CDR3 DNA: TGTGCCAGCAGCTTGCCCGGCGGGCCGAATACGCAGTATTTT; CDR3 protein: CASSLPGGPNTQYF
V gene: TRBV6-1; J gene: TRBJ1-6; D gene: -; clone size: few; CDR3 DNA: TGTGCCACCCAGGCTTATTCCGATTCACCCCTCCACTTT; CDR3 protein: CATQAYSDSPLHF
V gene: TRBV6-5; J gene: TRBJ2-5; D gene: -; clone size: -; CDR3 DNA: TGTGCCAGCAGTTCAGGGTCAGAGACCCAGTACTTC; CDR3 protein: CASSSGSETQYF
V gene: TRBV2; J gene: TRBJ1-1; D gene: TRBD1; clone size: -; CDR3 DNA: TGTGCCAGCTCGACCGGGACAGGACACCTCAGAGCTTTCTTT; CDR3 protein: CASSTGTGHLRAFF
V gene: TRBV7-2; J gene: TRBJ2-1; D gene: TRBD2; clone size: -; CDR3 DNA: TGTGCCAGCAGCTTAGGTAGCGGGAGTTACAATGAGCAGTTCTTC; CDR3 protein: CASSLGSGSYNEQFF
V gene: TRBV10-2; J gene: TRBJ1-1; D gene: -; clone size: -; CDR3 DNA: TGCGCCAGCAGTGAGTCTCGTATGAACACTGAAGCTTTCTTT; CDR3 protein: CASSESRMNTEAFF
V gene: TRBV28; J gene: TRBJ2-5; D gene: TRBD2; clone size: -; CDR3 DNA: TGTGCCAGCAGTTTATTAGCGGGAGGTTCCCAAGAGACCCAGTACTTC; CDR3 protein: CASSLLAGGSQETQYF
V gene: TRBV5-6; J gene: TRBJ2-1; D gene: TRBD2; clone size: few; CDR3 DNA: TGTGCCAGCAGCGGACTAGCGGACAATGAGCAGTTCTTC; CDR3 protein: CASSGLADNEQFF
V gene: TRBV28; J gene: TRBJ1-1; D gene: -; clone size: -; CDR3 DNA: TGTGCCAGCAGTACAGGGTTTGGTCTGGCTGAAGCTTTCTTT; CDR3 protein: CASSTGFGLAEAFF
V gene: TRBV4-1; J gene: TRBJ2-1; D gene: -; clone size: -; CDR3 DNA: TGCGCCAGCAGCCAAAACCACGCCGAGGTCTCCTACAATGAGCAGTTCTTC; CDR3 protein: CASSQNHAEVSYNEQFF
V gene: TRBV19; J gene: TRBJ2-7; D gene: TRBD1; clone size: -; CDR3 DNA: TGTGCCAGTAGTAGTCCTGGACAGGGATCCTACGAGCAGTACTTC; CDR3 protein: CASSSPGQGSYEQYF
V gene: TRBV28; J gene: TRBJ1-5; D gene: TRBD1; clone size: -; CDR3 DNA: TGTGCCAGCAGGTCCGCAGGGGGCGGCAATCAGCCCCAGCATTTT; CDR3 protein: CASRSAGGGNQPQHF
V gene: TRBV7-9; J gene: TRBJ2-7; D gene: -; clone size: -; CDR3 DNA: TGTGCCAGCAGCTTAGAGCAGGACTCCTACGAGCAGTACTTC; CDR3 protein: CASSLEQDSYEQYF
V gene: TRBV11-2; J gene: TRBJ1-1; D gene: -; clone size: -; CDR3 DNA: TGTGCCAGCAGCCGTGCGCACACTGAAGCTTTCTTT; CDR3 protein: CASSRAHTEAFF
V gene: TRBV5-4; J gene: TRBJ1-2; D gene: -; clone size: -; CDR3 DNA: TGTGCCAGCAGCGAAGACACGGACTATGGCTACACCTTC; CDR3 protein: CASSEDTDYGYTF
V gene: TRBV5-1; J gene: TRBJ2-3; D gene: -; clone size: -; CDR3 DNA: TGCGCCAGCAGCTTGGACCAAGGGGGGGCAGATACGCAGTATTTT; CDR3 protein: CASSLDQGGADTQYF
V gene: TRBV28; J gene: TRBJ2-7; D gene: -; clone size: -; CDR3 DNA: TGTGCCAGCAGCGCTCTAGGGTTGGGGCTCACCTACGAGCAGTACTTC; CDR3 protein: CASSALGLGLTYEQYF
V gene: TRBV29-1; J gene: TRBJ2-2; D gene: -; clone size: few; CDR3 DNA: TGCAGCGCCGACAAGATGAACACCGGGGAGCTGTTTTTT; CDR3 protein: CSADKMNTGELFF
V gene: TRBV5-1; J gene: TRBJ1-1; D gene: -; clone size: -; CDR3 DNA: TGCGCCAGCAGCATAAGTCAGGGGAGCACTGAAGCTTTCTTT; CDR3 protein: CASSISQGSTEAFF
V gene: TRBV2; J gene: TRBJ1-2; D gene: TRBD1; clone size: -; CDR3 DNA: TGTGCCAGCAGTCACGGACCGGGACAGGGAAAGATTAACTATGGCTACACCTTC; CDR3 protein: CASSHGPGQGKINYGYTF
V gene: TRBV28; J gene: TRBJ1-5; D gene: -; clone size: -; CDR3 DNA: TGTGCCAGCGAGGGTAGCAATCAGCCCCAGCATTTT; CDR3 protein: CASEGSNQPQHF
V gene: TRBV5-1; J gene: TRBJ1-2; D gene: TRBD1; clone size: -; CDR3 DNA: TGCGCCAGCAGCTCCACCACCGGGACAGGGCTCTCGGGCTACACCTTC; CDR3 protein: CASSSTTGTGLSGYTF
V gene: TRBV5-1; J gene: TRBJ1-4; D gene: -; clone size: -; CDR3 DNA: TGCGCCAGCAGCTTGGGCTACGCAACTAATGAAAAACTGTTTTTT; CDR3 protein: CASSLGYATNEKLFF
V gene: TRBV29-1; J gene: TRBJ2-7; D gene: -; clone size: -; CDR3 DNA: TGCAGCGTTGAAGCTACAGGGAGCTACGAGCAGTACTTC; CDR3 protein: CSVEATGSYEQYF
V gene: TRBV7-6; J gene: TRBJ2-1; D gene: TRBD2; clone size: -; CDR3 DNA: TGTGCCAGCAGCTTATTTAGCGGGGTCCTCAGCTCCTACAATAAGCAGTTCTTC; CDR3 protein: CASSLFSGVLSSYNKQFF
V gene: TRBV30; J gene: TRBJ2-1; D gene: TRBD2; clone size: few; CDR3 DNA: TGTGCCTGGAGGGGACTAGCGGGGGGGGGTAATGAGCAGTTCTTC; CDR3 protein: CAWRGLAGGGNEQFF
V gene: TRBV6-1; J gene: TRBJ1-6; D gene: TRBD1; clone size: -; CDR3 DNA: TGTGCCAGCAGTGAAGTAGCCGGGACAGGGGATTCACCCCTCCACTTT; CDR3 protein: CASSEVAGTGDSPLHF
V gene: TRBV27; J gene: TRBJ2-7; D gene: TRBD2; clone size: -; CDR3 DNA: TGTGCCAGCAGTTTAATAGGTAGCGGGAGCGGCGCTTTCTACGAGCAGTACTTC; CDR3 protein: CASSLIGSGSGAFYEQYF
V gene: TRBV12-5; J gene: TRBJ2-2; D gene: -; clone size: -; CDR3 DNA: TGTGCTAGTGGTTTGTTCAGGGCCTCGAACACCGGGGAGCTGTTTTTT; CDR3 protein: CASGLFRASNTGELFF
V gene: TRBV7-3; J gene: TRBJ1-4; D gene: TRBD1; clone size: -; CDR3 DNA: TGTGCCAGCAGCTTGGGGACAGGTGAAAAACTGTTTTTT; CDR3 protein: CASSLGTGEKLFF
V gene: TRBV2; J gene: TRBJ2-7; D gene: TRBD1; clone size: -; CDR3 DNA: TGTGCCAGCAGTGAATTGGAAGGGACAGGATCATCCTACGAGCAGTACTTC; CDR3 protein: CASSELEGTGSSYEQYF
V gene: TRBV5-8; J gene: TRBJ2-1; D gene: -; clone size: -; CDR3 DNA: TGTGCCAGCAGCTTTTTTGGCCACTCCTACAATGAGCAGTTCTTC; CDR3 protein: CASSFFGHSYNEQFF
V gene: TRBV10-3; J gene: TRBJ2-7; D gene: -; clone size: -; CDR3 DNA: TGTGCCATCGGTCGGCAGGGAACCTACGAGCAGTACTTC; CDR3 protein: CAIGRQGTYEQYF
V gene: TRBV30; J gene: TRBJ1-5; D gene: -; clone size: once; CDR3 DNA: TGTGCCCCTACGTTGGGGGGTGGTCAGCCCCAGCATTTT; CDR3 protein: CAPTLGGGQPQHF
V gene: TRBV9; J gene: TRBJ2-7; D gene: -; clone size: few; CDR3 DNA: TGTGCCAGCAGCCCAAAGAGCGGGTTAAGAACCTACGAGCAGTACTTC; CDR3 protein: CASSPKSGLRTYEQYF
V gene: TRBV25-1; J gene: TRBJ1-1; D gene: -; clone size: -; CDR3 DNA: TGTGCCAGCAGTGAACCCTCTACAGGGAACACTGAAGCTTTCTTT; CDR3 protein: CASSEPSTGNTEAFF
V gene: TRBV30; J gene: TRBJ2-7; D gene: TRBD2; clone size: -; CDR3 DNA: TGTGCCTGGAGTCCTCGGGGTAGCGGGAGGGCCGAGCAGTACTTC; CDR3 protein: CAWSPRGSGRAEQYF
V gene: TRBV6-6; J gene: TRBJ2-7; D gene: TRBD1; clone size: few; CDR3 DNA: TGTGCCATCAAACAGGGGGAAATATACGAGCAGTACTTC; CDR3 protein: CAIKQGEIYEQYF
V gene: TRBV6-1; J gene: TRBJ2-1; D gene: TRBD2; clone size: -; CDR3 DNA: TGTGCCAGCGGACGACCGGGACTAGCTGTAAATGAGCAGTTCTTC; CDR3 protein: CASGRPGLAVNEQFF
V gene: TRBV4-2; J gene: TRBJ2-2; D gene: -; clone size: -; CDR3 DNA: TGTGCCAGCAGCCAAGCGGGGACGAACACCGGGGAGCTGTTTTTT; CDR3 protein: CASSQAGTNTGELFF
V gene: TRBV11-2; J gene: TRBJ2-1; D gene: -; clone size: -; CDR3 DNA: TGTGCCAGCAGCTTGTACACCTCTCTGCAGTTCTTC; CDR3 protein: CASSLYTSLQFF
V gene: TRBV29-1; J gene: TRBJ2-3; D gene: TRBD1; clone size: -; CDR3 DNA: TGCAGCTCACAGGGGGTAGGCACAGATACGCAGTATTTT; CDR3 protein: CSSQGVGTDTQYF
V gene: TRBV29-1; J gene: TRBJ1-3; D gene: TRBD1; clone size: -; CDR3 DNA: TGCAGCGTTGAAGATCATTCAGGGGGCTTTGGAAACACCATATATTTT; CDR3 protein: CSVEDHSGGFGNTIYF
V gene: TRBV29-1; J gene: TRBJ2-5; D gene: TRBD2; clone size: -; CDR3 DNA: TGCAGCGTTGAACCAGGGACTAGCGGGAGAGAGACCCAGTACTTC; CDR3 protein: CSVEPGTSGRETQYF
V gene: TRBV19; J gene: TRBJ2-3; D gene: TRBD1; clone size: -; CDR3 DNA: TGTGCCAGTACCCAAGGCGACAGGGGCACAGATACGCAGTATTTT; CDR3 protein: CASTQGDRGTDTQYF
V gene: TRBV5-8; J gene: TRBJ2-7; D gene: -; clone size: -; CDR3 DNA: TGTGCCAGCAGCTTTGACTACGGGACCTACGAGCAGTACTTC; CDR3 protein: CASSFDYGTYEQYF
V gene: TRBV10-2; J gene: TRBJ2-5; D gene: TRBD1; clone size: -; CDR3 DNA: TGCGCCAGCAGTGACCAGGGGGCCTGGACCCAGTACTTC; CDR3 protein: CASSDQGAWTQYF
V gene: TRBV5-1; J gene: TRBJ1-4; D gene: TRBD1; clone size: -; CDR3 DNA: TGCGCCAGCAGCTCGGGACAGGGTTTGGGGGCCGGGGAAAAACTGTTTTTT; CDR3 protein: CASSSGQGLGAGEKLFF
V gene: TRBV10-3; J gene: TRBJ2-1; D gene: -; clone size: -; CDR3 DNA: TGTGCCATCAGTGAGTCAGGGAGTACGAGGAATGAGCAGTTCTTC; CDR3 protein: CAISESGSTRNEQFF
V gene: TRBV6-1; J gene: TRBJ2-1; D gene: -; clone size: -; CDR3 DNA: TGTGCCAGCAGCCCCTGGCGGGGAGCCTACAATGAGCAGTTCTTC; CDR3 protein: CASSPWRGAYNEQFF
V gene: TRBV18; J gene: TRBJ1-3; D gene: TRBD1; clone size: -; CDR3 DNA: TGTGCCAGCTCCCCCGGACAGGGGGGCGGAAACACCATATATTTT; CDR3 protein: CASSPGQGGGNTIYF